This T cell receptor (beta chain) derives from a study of graft-versus-host responses after intestinal transplantation. Study summary: Recipients had multivisceral, liver-intestinal, or isolated intestinal transplants.

The table came from immunoSEQ multiplex PCR; TCRdb's copy has only in-frame clones and leaves some out. The sample shows 35,000 to 50,000 clones, about 95% of them seen only once. Broader study findings: GvH clones detected in recipient marrow included some appearing first in ileum or blood.

To note about this clone: Its antigen is currently unknown.

Source: PBMCs, taken approximately 350 days after intestinal transplant. This TCR was sampled from a human patient who received an intestinal transplant, so some T cells may come from the graft donor.

The CDR3 DNA reads as TGTGCCAGCAGCTTGAAGGGGATTTACGAGCAGTACTTC. Amino acids: CASSLKGIYEQYF. V and J are TRBV13 and TRBJ2-7, with a possible D match to TRBD1 (5 bases). Deletions cut 3 bases from V and 4 bases from J, with 10 bases between. The CDR3 is 13 residues long. Germline-derived CDR1 and CDR2 are PRHDT and FYEKMQ (reference sequence).